These T cell receptor beta chains were read from a single sample in a study of regulatory T cells in long-lasting Graves disease. TCRdb recomputed calls from the multiplex PCR reads with MiXCR, one row per CDR3 protein. The sample includes 350,000 to 450,000 distinct CDR3 sequences, over 15% seen only once; the top ten take roughly 30%. The data were also submitted as part of a second study, on T cells in Graves' hyperthyroidism and ophthalmopathy.

Sequencing used peripheral blood mononuclear cells (PBMCs), obtained at new diagnosis, from a patient treated with antithyroid drugs. The receptors stem from a man aged 35 to 55 with Graves disease. CDR3s include the opening cysteine and the closing phenylalanine or tryptophan.

J	length	V	CDR3
TRBJ1-3	15	TRBV28	CASSLSGQGGNTIYF
TRBJ2-1	13	TRBV27	CASRPTGAPEQFF
TRBJ1-5	13	TRBV19	CASSHRGFEPQHF
TRBJ2-7	14	TRBV2	CASSERRPHYEQYF
TRBJ1-5	15	TRBV28	CASSLPPGAYQPQHF
TRBJ2-7	10	TRBV20-1	CSAREYEQYF
TRBJ1-2	14	TRBV2	CASSEQRGPYGYTF
TRBJ2-3	16	TRBV7-9	CASSPRGEWNTDTQYF
TRBJ2-7	11	TRBV2	CASSVSYEQYF
TRBJ2-7	12	TRBV4-2	CASSREGDEQYF
TRBJ1-6	14	TRBV2	CASRTGNNNSPLHF
TRBJ2-1	13	TRBV5-6	CAGSFVSSQGQFF
TRBJ2-2	16	TRBV4-1	CASSQVLQLDTGELFF
TRBJ2-2	16	TRBV12-3/TRBV12-4	CASSLGLLGSAGELFF
TRBJ2-2	15	TRBV28	CASSLRTGVTGELFF
TRBJ2-3	13	TRBV29-1	CSVGLSVLDTQYF
TRBJ1-5	17	TRBV2	CASRHSLVRRGNQPQHF
TRBJ2-7	15	TRBV9	CASSVGGAGGYEQYF
TRBJ2-2	14	TRBV29-1	CSVRWTGGTGELFF
TRBJ2-1	16	TRBV5-1	CASSLRRTSGGDEQFF
TRBJ1-2	18	TRBV3-1	CASSQKEGANPPFYGYTF
TRBJ2-6	13	TRBV28	CASAFSGANVLTF
TRBJ2-1	19	TRBV24-1	CATSDPGLAGSSSYNEQFF
TRBJ2-7	14	TRBV10-2	CASTSGTASYEQYF
TRBJ1-5	13	TRBV6-1	CASSGLDRIYQHF
TRBJ2-5	17	TRBV20-1	CSAILFPILASQETQYF
TRBJ1-1	15	TRBV28	CASSFVGGLNTEAFF
TRBJ2-5	14	TRBV3-1	CASSQDRKGPGRDF
TRBJ2-1	14	TRBV20-1	CSARDLAGANEQFF